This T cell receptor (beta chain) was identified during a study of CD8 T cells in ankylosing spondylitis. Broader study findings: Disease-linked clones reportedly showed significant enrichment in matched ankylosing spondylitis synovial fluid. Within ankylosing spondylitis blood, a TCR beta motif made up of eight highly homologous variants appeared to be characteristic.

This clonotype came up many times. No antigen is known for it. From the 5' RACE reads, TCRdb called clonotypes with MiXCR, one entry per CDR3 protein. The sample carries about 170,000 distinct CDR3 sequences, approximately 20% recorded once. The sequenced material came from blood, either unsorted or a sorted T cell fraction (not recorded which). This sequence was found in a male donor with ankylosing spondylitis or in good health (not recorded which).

The CDR3 is CSASDRGRSPLHF. For the CDR3, the DNA is TGCAGTGCATCAGACAGGGGCCGTTCACCCCTCCACTTT. The chain uses TRBV20-1 and TRBJ1-6; 8 nucleotides agree with TRBD1. After removal of 6 bases from V and 9 bases from J, the junction contained 7 bases not matched to a gene. This CDR3 comprises 13 residues. Germline values: CDR1 DFQATT, CDR2 SNEGSKA (reference sequence).